The following is a T cell receptor (beta chain) sequence with its context. The source of the sample is a study of shared clonotypes between healthy human individuals. Naive CD8 populations comprised CD45RO-negative cells positively selected for CCR7, excluding terminally differentiated effector memory CD45RA+ cells. V was trimmed by 5 bases and J by 2 bases, leaving 19 bases between them. This CDR3 is built from 17 residues. Germline CDR1 and CDR2: PRHDT and FYEKMQ (reference sequence). Clones were read by immunoSEQ multiplex PCR, and TCRdb kept only the in-frame ones, dropping some. The table lists some 2,100,000 clones, 85% to 95% of them singletons.

What was sequenced was naive CD8+ T cells from PBMCs. The rearrangement uses TRBV13 and TRBJ2-1; D ambiguous. The TCR sequence derives from a young man in good health. Some clones in this sample may be carry-over from other donors' samples. In nucleotides, the CDR3 is TGTGCCAGCAGCCCCTTCGGTGGGCCCCTGACCTACAATGAGCAGTTCTTC. Translated, it gives CASSPFGGPLTYNEQFF.